This T cell receptor (beta chain) was retrieved from a study of T cell changes during pregnancy in multiple sclerosis. The CDR3 runs 16 residues. V was cut by 7 bases and J by 2 bases, with 23 bases left in between. Per germline, CDR1 SQVTM and CDR2 ANQGSEA. Data came from immunoSEQ multiplex PCR; TCRdb stores just in-frame clones and leaves some out. Here the sample spans tens of thousands of clones, 92% being singletons. This clone came up once. The starting material was peripheral blood, obtained in the second trimester of pregnancy. The sequence was collected from a female donor with multiple sclerosis, enrolled in a pregnancy study. The chain uses TRBV29-1 and TRBJ1-2; D may be TRBD1 (5 bases). The CDR3 reads CSAAHPTEQANYGYTF. The CDR3 DNA reads TGCAGCGCTGCACACCCCACCGAACAGGCGAACTATGGCTACACCTTC.